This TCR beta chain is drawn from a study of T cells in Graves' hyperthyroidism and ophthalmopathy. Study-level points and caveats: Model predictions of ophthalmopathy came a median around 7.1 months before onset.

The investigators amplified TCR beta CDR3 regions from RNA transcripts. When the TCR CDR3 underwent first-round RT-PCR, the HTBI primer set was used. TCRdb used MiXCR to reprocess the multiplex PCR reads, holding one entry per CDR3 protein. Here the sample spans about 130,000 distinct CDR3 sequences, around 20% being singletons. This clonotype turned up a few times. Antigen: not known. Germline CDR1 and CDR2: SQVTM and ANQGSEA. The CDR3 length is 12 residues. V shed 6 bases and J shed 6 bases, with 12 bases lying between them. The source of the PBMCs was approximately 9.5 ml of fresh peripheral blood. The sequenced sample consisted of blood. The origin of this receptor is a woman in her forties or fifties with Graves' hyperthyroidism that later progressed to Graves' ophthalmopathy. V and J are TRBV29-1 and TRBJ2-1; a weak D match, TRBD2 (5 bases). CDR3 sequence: CSVRSSGNEQFF. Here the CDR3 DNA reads TGCAGCGTCCGCTCCAGCGGCAATGAGCAGTTCTTC.